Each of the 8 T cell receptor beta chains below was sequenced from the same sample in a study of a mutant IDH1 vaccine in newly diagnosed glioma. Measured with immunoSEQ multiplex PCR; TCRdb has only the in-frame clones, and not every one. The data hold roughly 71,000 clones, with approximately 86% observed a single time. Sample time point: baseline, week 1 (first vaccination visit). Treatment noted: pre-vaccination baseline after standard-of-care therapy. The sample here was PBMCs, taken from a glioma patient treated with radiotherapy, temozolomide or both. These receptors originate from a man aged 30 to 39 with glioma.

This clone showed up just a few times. As DNA, the CDR3 is TGTGCCAGCAGCTTATTGGGACAGGGAGCCGGGGAGCTGTTTTTT. This codes for CASSLLGQGAGELFF. The chain joins TRBV7-7 to TRBJ2-2, with 9 positions matching TRBD1. The CDR3 spans 15 residues. The V gene end was trimmed by 2 bases and the J gene end by 6 bases; junction bases not matched to a gene: 4. Germline loops: CDR1 SSHAT, CDR2 FNYEAQ (reference sequence).

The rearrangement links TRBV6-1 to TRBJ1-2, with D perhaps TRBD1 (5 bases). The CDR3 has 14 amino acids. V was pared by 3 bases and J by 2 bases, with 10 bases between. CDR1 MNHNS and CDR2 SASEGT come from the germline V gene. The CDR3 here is CASSESGQNYGYTF. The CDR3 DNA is TGTGCCAGCAGTGAGTCAGGGCAGAACTATGGCTACACCTTC.

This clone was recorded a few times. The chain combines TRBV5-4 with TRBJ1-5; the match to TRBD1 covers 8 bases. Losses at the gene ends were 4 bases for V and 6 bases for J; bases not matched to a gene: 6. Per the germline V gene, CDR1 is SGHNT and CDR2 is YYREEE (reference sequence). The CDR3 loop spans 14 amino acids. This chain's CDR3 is CASSTGQAGQPQHF. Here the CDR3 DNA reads TGTGCCAGCAGCACGGGACAGGCGGGTCAGCCCCAGCATTTT.

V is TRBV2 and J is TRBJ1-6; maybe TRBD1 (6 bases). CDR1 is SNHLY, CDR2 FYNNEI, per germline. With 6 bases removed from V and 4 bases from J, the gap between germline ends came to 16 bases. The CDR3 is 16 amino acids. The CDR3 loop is CASSTFLGGYNSPLHF. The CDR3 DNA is TGTGCCAGCAGCACTTTTCTAGGGGGATATAATTCACCCCTCCACTTT.

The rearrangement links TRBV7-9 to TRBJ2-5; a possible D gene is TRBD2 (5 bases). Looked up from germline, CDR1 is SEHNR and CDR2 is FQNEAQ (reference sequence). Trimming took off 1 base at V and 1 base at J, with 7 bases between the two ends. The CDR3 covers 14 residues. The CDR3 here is CASSLVGLQETQYF. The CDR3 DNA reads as TGTGCCAGCAGCTTAGTAGGACTCCAAGAGACCCAGTACTTC.

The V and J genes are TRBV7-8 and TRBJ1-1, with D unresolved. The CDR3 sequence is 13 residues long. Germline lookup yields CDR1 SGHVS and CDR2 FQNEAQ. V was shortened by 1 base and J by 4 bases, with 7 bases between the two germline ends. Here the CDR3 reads CASSLGLGTEAFF. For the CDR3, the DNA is TGTGCCAGCAGCTTAGGGCTGGGCACTGAAGCTTTCTTT.

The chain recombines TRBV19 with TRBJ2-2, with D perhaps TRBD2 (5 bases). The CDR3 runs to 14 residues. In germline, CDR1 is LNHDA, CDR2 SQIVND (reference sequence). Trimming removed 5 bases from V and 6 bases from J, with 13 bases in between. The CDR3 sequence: CASSETRRAGELFF. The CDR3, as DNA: TGTGCCAGTAGTGAAACTAGGCGGGCCGGGGAGCTGTTTTTT.

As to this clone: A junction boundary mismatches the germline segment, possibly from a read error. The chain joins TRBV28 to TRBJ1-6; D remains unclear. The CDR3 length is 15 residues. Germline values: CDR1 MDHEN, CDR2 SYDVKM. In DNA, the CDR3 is TGTGCCAGCAATTTACCGGGAACTTCTAATTCACCCCTCCACTTT. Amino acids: CASNLPGTSNSPLHF.